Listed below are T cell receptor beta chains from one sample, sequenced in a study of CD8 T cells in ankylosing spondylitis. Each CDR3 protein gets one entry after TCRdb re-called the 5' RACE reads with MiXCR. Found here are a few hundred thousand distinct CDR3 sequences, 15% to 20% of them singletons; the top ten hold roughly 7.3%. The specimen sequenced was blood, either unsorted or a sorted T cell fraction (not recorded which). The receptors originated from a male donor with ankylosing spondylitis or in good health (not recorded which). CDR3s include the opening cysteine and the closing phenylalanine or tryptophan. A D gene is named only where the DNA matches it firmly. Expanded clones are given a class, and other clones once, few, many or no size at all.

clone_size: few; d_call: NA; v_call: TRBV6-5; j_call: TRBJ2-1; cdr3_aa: CASSYRHHEDEQFF; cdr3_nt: TGTGCCAGCAGTTATAGGCACCATGAGGATGAGCAGTTCTTC
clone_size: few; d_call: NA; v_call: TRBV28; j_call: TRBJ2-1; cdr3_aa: CASSPFLGGDYNEQFF; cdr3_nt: TGTGCCAGCAGTCCCTTTCTAGGGGGGGACTACAATGAGCAGTTCTTC
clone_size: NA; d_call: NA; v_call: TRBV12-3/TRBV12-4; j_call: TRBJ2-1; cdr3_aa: CASLTGSSYNEQFF; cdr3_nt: TGTGCCAGCCTCACAGGTAGCTCCTACAATGAGCAGTTCTTC
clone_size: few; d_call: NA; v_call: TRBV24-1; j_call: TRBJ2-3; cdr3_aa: CATSDPSASTDTQYF; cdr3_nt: TGTGCCACCAGTGACCCTAGCGCATCCACAGATACGCAGTATTTT
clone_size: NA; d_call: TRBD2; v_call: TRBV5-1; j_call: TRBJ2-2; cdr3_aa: CANSPSGATGELFF; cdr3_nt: TGCGCCAACAGCCCTAGCGGGGCCACCGGGGAGCTGTTTTTT
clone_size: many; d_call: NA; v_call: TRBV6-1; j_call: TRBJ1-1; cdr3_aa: CASSPRVSGLTEAFF; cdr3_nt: TGTGCCAGCAGCCCCAGGGTGTCGGGATTGACTGAAGCTTTCTTT
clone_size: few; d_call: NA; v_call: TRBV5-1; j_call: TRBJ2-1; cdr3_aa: CASSWSGDNEQFF; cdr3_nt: TGCGCCAGCAGCTGGTCCGGGGATAATGAGCAGTTCTTC
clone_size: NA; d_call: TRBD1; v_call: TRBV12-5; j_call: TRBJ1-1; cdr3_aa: CASGVQGAAEAFF; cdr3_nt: TGTGCTAGTGGCGTACAGGGGGCTGCTGAAGCTTTCTTT
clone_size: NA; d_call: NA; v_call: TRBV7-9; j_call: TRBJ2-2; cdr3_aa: CASSLGRPTGELFF; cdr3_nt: TGTGCCAGCAGCTTAGGCCGACCTACCGGGGAGCTGTTTTTT
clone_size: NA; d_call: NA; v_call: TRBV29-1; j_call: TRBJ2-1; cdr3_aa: CSSGNNEQFF; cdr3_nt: TGCAGCTCCGGGAACAATGAGCAGTTCTTC
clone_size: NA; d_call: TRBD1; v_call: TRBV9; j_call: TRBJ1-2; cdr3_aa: CASSAETGYRGYTF; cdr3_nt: TGTGCCAGCAGCGCTGAGACAGGGTACCGGGGCTACACCTTC
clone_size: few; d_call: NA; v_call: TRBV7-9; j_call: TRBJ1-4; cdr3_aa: CASSRGDVYEKLFF; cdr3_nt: TGTGCCAGCAGCCGGGGCGACGTCTATGAAAAACTGTTTTTT
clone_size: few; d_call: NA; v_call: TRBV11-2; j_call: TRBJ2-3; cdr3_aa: CASSPLATYTDTQYF; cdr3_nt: TGTGCCAGCAGCCCCCTAGCGACCTACACAGATACGCAGTATTTT
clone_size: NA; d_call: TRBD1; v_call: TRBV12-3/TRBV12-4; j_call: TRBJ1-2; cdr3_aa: CASSLGGTGKNYGYTF; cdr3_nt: TGTGCCAGCAGTTTAGGTGGGACAGGGAAGAACTATGGCTACACCTTC
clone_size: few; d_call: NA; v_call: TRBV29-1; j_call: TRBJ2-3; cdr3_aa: CSVEPQATDTQYF; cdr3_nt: TGCAGCGTTGAGCCCCAGGCCACAGATACGCAGTATTTT
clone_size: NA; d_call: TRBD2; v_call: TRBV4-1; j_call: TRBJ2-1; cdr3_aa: CASSQDHHALAGGNEQFF; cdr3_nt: TGCGCCAGCAGCCAAGATCATCATGCACTAGCGGGAGGAAATGAGCAGTTCTTC
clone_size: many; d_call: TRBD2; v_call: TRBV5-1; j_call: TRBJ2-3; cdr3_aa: CASSWGTSGAGTDTQYF; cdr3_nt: TGCGCCAGCAGCTGGGGGACTAGCGGGGCCGGCACAGATACGCAGTATTTT
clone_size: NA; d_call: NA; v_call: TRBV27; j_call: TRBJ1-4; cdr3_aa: CAINLNTGPTNEKLFF; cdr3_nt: TGTGCCATTAATCTCAATACAGGGCCAACTAATGAAAAACTGTTTTTT
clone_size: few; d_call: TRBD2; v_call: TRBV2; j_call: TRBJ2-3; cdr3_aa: CARSSLSGAGVSTDTQYF; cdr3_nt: TGTGCCAGATCCTCCCTCTCTGGGGCGGGGGTTAGCACAGATACGCAGTATTTT
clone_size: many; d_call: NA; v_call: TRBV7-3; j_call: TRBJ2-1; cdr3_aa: CASSLGSDEQFF; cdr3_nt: TGTGCCAGCAGCTTAGGAAGCGATGAGCAGTTCTTC
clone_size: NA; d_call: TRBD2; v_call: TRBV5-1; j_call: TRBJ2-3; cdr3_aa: CASSGGGFTDTQYF; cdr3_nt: TGCGCCAGCAGCGGCGGGGGGTTTACAGATACGCAGTATTTT
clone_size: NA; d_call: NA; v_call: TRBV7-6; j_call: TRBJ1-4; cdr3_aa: CASSLGESTGNEKLFF; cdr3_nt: TGTGCCAGCAGCTTAGGGGAATCGACAGGAAATGAAAAACTGTTTTTT
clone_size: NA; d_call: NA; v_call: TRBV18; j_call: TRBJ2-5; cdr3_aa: CASSPRDLETQYF; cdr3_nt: TGTGCCAGCTCACCACGGGATTTAGAGACCCAGTACTTC
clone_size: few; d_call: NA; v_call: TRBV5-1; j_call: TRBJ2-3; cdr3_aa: CASSLGDISTDTQYF; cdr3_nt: TGCGCCAGCAGCTTGGGGGACATATCAACAGATACGCAGTATTTT
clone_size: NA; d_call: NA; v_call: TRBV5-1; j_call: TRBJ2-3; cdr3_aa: CASSLDFSGGTDTQYF; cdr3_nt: TGCGCCAGCAGCTTGGACTTTAGCGGTGGCACAGATACGCAGTATTTT
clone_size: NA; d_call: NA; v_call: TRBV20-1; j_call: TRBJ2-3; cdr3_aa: CSATTASTDTQYF; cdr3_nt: TGCAGTGCTACAACAGCTAGCACAGATACGCAGTATTTT
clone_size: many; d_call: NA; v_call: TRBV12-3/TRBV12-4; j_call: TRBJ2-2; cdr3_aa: CASSPGKNTGELFF; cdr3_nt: TGTGCCAGCAGCCCTGGAAAGAACACCGGGGAGCTGTTTTTT
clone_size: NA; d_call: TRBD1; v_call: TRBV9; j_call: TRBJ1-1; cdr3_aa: CASSSGQGITNTEAFF; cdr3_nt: TGTGCCAGCAGCTCAGGACAGGGAATAACGAACACTGAAGCTTTCTTT
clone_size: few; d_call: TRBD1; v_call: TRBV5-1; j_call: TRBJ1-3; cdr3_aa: CASSLGDSSGNTIYF; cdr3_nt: TGCGCCAGCAGCTTGGGGGACAGCTCTGGAAACACCATATATTTT
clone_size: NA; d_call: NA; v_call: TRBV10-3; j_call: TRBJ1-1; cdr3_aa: CAISESSDRRLGTFF; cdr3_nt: TGTGCCATCAGTGAGTCGAGCGACAGGCGATTAGGGACTTTCTTT
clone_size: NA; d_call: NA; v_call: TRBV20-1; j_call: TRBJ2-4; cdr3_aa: CSARLGHGAADIQYF; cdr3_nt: TGCAGTGCCAGACTGGGACACGGGGCGGCGGACATTCAGTACTTC
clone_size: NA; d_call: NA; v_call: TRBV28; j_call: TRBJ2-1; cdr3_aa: CASRGWTDSSYNEQFF; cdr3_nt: TGTGCCAGCAGGGGTTGGACGGACAGCTCCTACAATGAGCAGTTCTTC
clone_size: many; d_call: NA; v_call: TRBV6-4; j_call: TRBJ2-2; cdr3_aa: CASSDGGELFF; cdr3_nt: TGTGCCAGCAGTGACGGCGGGGAGCTGTTTTTT
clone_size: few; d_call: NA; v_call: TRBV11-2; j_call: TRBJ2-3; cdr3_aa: CASSQEGLTTDTQYF; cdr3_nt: TGTGCCAGCAGCCAGGAGGGGCTTACCACAGATACGCAGTATTTT
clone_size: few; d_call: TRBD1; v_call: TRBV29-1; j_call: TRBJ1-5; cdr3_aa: CSVITGGNQPQHF; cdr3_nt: TGCAGCGTAATAACAGGGGGCAATCAGCCCCAGCATTTT
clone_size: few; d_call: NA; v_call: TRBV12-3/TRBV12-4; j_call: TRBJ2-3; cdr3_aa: CASSDRQITDTQYF; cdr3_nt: TGTGCCAGCAGCGACAGACAGATCACAGATACGCAGTATTTT
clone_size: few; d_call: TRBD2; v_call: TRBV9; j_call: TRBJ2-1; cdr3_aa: CASSVGPAGGNNEQFF; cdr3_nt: TGTGCCAGCAGCGTAGGCCCAGCGGGGGGAAACAATGAGCAGTTCTTC
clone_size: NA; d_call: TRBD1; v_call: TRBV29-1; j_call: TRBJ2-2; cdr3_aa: CSVGTGDTGELFF; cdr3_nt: TGCAGCGTGGGGACAGGAGACACCGGGGAGCTGTTTTTT
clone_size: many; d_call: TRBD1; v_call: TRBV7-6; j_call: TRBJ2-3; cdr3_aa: CASSDRGPDTQYF; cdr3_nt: TGTGCCAGCAGCGACAGGGGGCCAGATACGCAGTATTTT
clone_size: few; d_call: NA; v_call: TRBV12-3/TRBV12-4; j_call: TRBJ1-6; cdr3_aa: CASTGPNSPLHF; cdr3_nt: TGTGCCAGCACCGGACCTAATTCACCCCTCCACTTT